This T cell receptor (beta chain) was found in a study of shared clonotypes between healthy human individuals. Generated by immunoSEQ multiplex PCR, the TCRdb table keeps only in-frame clones and is missing some. The repertoire holds 1.4 million to 1.5 million clones, with around 97% as singletons. This CDR3 region has 15 residues. Germline CDR1 is SEHNR and CDR2 is FQNEAQ (reference sequence). J lost 3 bases, V lost 5 bases, and 5 bases had no gene match. The TCR comes from a man aged 30 to 45 in good health. The sample comprised naive CD4+ T cells sorted from blood. Subset reported: CD45RA+ positively selected. This rearrangement joins TRBV7-9 to TRBJ2-7; 12 nucleotides match TRBD2. CDR3 protein: CASSPWTSGNYEQYF. Written as DNA, the CDR3 is TGTGCCAGCAGCCCGTGGACTAGCGGGAACTACGAGCAGTACTTC.